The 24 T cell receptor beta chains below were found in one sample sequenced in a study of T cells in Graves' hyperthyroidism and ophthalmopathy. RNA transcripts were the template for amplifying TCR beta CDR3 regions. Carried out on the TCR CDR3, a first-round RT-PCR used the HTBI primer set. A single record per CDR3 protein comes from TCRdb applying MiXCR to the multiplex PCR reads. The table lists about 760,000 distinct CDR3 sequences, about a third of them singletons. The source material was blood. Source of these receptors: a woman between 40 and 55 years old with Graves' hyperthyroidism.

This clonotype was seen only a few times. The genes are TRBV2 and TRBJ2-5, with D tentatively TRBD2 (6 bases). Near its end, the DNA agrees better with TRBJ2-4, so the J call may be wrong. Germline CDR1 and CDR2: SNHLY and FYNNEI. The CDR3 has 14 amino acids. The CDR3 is CASQEGSAKNIQYF. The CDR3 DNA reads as TGTGCCAGCCAGGAGGGATCGGCCAAAAACATTCAGTACTTC.

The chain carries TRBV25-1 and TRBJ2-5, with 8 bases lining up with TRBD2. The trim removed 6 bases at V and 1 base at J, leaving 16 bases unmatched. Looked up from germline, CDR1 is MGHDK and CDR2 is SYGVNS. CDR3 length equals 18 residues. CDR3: CASSPDVRSGGPQETQYF. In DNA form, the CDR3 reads TGTGCCAGCAGCCCAGACGTTCGAAGCGGGGGTCCCCAAGAGACCCAGTACTTC.

This CDR3 is CASSFTSGVADTQYF. The CDR3 nucleotides read TGTGCCAGCAGCTTTACTAGCGGGGTTGCAGATACGCAGTATTTT. The rearrangement joins TRBV7-2 to TRBJ2-3; 10 positions agree with TRBD2. With 3 bases clipped from V and 4 bases from J, the junction kept 4 bases outside the gene matches. This CDR3 is 15 amino acids long. Germline CDR1 reads SGHTA; CDR2 reads FQGNSA.

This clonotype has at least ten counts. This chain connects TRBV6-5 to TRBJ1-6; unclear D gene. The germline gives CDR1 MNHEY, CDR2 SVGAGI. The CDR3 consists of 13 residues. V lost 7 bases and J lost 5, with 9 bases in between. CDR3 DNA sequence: TGTGCCAGCACCCAGAGGGATAATTCACCCCTCCACTTT. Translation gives CASTQRDNSPLHF.

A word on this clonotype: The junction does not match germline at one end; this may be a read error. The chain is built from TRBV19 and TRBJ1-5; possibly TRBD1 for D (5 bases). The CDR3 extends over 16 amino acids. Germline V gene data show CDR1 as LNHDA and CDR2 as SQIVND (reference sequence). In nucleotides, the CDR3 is TGTGCCAGTAGTATAGGGCGGGGGACCTACAATGAGCCCCAGCATTTT. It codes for CASSIGRGTYNEPQHF.

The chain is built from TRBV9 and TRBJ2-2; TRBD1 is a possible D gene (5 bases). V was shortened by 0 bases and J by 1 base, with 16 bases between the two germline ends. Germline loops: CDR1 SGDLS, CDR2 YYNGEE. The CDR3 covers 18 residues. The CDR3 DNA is TGTGCCAGCAGCGTAGGATGGGGCAGGAAAGGGAACACCGGGGAGCTGTTTTTT. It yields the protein CASSVGWGRKGNTGELFF.

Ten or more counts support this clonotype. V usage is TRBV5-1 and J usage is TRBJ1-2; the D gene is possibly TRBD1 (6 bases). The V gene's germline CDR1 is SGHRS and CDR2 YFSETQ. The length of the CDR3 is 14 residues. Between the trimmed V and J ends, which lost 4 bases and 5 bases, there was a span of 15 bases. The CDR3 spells CASSSTVQGYGYTF. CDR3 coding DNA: TGCGCCAGCAGCAGCACGGTCCAGGGGTATGGCTACACCTTC.

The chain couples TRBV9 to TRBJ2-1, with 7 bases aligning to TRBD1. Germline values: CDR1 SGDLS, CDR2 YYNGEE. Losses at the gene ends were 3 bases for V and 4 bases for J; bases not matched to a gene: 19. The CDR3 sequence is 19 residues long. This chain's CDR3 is CASSEGSGGYRGSYNEQFF. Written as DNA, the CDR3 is TGTGCCAGCAGCGAGGGGAGCGGTGGGTACAGGGGCTCTTACAATGAGCAGTTCTTC.

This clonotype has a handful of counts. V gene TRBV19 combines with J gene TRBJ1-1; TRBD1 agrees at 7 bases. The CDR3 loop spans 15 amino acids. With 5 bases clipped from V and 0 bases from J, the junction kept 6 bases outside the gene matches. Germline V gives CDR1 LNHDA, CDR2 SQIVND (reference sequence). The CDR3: CASSEQGTVNTEAFF. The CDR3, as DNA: TGTGCCAGTAGTGAACAGGGGACGGTGAACACTGAAGCTTTCTTT. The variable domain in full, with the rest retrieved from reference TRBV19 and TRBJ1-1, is DGGITQSPKYLFRKEGQNVTLSCEQNLNHDAMYWYRQDPGQGLRLIYYSQIVNDFQKGDIAEGYSVSREKKESFPLTVTSAQKNPTAFYLCASSEQGTVNTEAFFGQGTRLTVV.

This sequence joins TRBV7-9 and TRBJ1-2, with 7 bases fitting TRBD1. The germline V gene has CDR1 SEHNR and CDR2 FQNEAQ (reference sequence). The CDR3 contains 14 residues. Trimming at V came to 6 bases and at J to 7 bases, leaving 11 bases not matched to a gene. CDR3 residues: CASSPKTGSGGYTF. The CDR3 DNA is TGTGCCAGCAGTCCGAAGACAGGGTCGGGTGGCTACACCTTC.

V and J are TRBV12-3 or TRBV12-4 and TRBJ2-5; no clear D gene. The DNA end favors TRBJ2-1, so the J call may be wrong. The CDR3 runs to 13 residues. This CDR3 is CASSPSQIGEQFF. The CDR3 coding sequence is TGTGCCAGCAGCCCGTCACAGATAGGCGAGCAGTTCTTC.

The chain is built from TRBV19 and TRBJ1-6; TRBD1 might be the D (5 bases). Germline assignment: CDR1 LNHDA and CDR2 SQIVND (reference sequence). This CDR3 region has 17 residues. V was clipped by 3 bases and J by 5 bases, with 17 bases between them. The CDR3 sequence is CASSISTAGGDNSPLHF. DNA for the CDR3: TGTGCCAGTAGTATTTCGACAGCTGGAGGGGATAATTCACCCCTCCACTTT.

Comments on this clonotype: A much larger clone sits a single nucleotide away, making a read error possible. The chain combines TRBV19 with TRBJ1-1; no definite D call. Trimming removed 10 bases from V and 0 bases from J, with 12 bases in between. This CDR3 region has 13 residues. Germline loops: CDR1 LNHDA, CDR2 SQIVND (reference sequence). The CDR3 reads CATETRVNTEAFF. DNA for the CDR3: TGTGCCACCGAAACTCGGGTGAACACTGAAGCTTTCTTT. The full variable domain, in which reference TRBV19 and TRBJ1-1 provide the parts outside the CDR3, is DGGITQSPKYLFRKEGQNVTLSCEQNLNHDAMYWYRQDPGQGLRLIYYSQIVNDFQKGDIAEGYSVSREKKESFPLTVTSAQKNPTAFYLCATETRVNTEAFFGQGTRLTVV.

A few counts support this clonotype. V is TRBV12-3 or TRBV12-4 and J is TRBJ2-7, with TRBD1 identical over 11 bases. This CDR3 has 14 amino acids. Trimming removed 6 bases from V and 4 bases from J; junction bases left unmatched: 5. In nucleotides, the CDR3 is TGTGCCAGCAGGACCGGGACAGGGGGGTACGAGCAGTACTTC. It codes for CASRTGTGGYEQYF.

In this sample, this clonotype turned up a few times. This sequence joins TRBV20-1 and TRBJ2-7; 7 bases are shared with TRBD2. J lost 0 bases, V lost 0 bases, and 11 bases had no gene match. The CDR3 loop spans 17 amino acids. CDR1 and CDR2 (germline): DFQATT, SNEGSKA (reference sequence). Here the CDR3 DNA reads TGCAGTGCTAGAGATCGAATTTTGGCTAGCGGCTCCTACGAGCAGTACTTC. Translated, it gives CSARDRILASGSYEQYF.

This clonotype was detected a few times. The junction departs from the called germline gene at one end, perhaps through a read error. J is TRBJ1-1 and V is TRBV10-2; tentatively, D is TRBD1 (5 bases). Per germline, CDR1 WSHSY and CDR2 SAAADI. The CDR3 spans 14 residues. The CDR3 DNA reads TGTGCCAGCTCACCGACCTTCCAGGGCACTGAAGCTTTCTTT. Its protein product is CASSPTFQGTEAFF.

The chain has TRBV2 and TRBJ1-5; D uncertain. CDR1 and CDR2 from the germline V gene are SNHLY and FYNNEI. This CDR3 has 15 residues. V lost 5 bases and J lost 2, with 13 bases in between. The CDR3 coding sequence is TGTGCCAGCAGTCTTACACGGGCCGGCAATCAGCCCCAGCATTTT. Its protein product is CASSLTRAGNQPQHF.

The CDR3 coding sequence is TGTGCCAGCCGTGTATTTTTGACACGGGGGGCTAAGGTCGGGAACACTGAAGCTTTCTTT. It translates to CASRVFLTRGAKVGNTEAFF. The J gene is TRBJ1-1, the V gene TRBV7-8; D is possibly TRBD1 (6 bases). Trimming pared 8 bases from V and 1 base from J, leaving 32 bases between. This CDR3 spans 20 amino acids. CDR1 SGHVS and CDR2 FQNEAQ come from the germline V gene.

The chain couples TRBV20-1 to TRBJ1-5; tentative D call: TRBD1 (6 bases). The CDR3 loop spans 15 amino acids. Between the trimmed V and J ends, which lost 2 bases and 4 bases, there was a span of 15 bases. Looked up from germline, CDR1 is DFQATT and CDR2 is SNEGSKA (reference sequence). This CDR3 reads CSARSGTKTNQPQHF. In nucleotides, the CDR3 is TGCAGTGCTAGATCCGGGACAAAAACAAATCAGCCCCAGCATTTT.

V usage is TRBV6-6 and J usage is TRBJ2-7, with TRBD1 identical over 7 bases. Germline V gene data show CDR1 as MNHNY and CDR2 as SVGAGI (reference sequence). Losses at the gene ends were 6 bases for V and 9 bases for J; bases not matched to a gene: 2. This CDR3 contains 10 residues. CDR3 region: CASRAGGQYF. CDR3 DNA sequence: TGTGCCAGCAGAGCAGGGGGGCAGTACTTC.

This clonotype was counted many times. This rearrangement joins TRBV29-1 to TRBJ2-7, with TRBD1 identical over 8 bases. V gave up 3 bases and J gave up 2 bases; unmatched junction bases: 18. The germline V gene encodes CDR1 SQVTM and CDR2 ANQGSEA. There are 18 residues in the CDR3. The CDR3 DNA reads TGCAGCGTTGATCTTCCTCCCTACAGGGGGACCTGGACCTACGAGCAGTACTTC. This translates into CSVDLPPYRGTWTYEQYF.

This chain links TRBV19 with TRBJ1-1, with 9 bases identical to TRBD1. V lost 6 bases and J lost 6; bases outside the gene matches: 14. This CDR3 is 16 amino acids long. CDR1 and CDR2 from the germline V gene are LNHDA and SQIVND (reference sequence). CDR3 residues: CASSNSAGTGTPEAFF. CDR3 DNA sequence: TGTGCCAGTAGCAACTCAGCCGGGACAGGGACCCCTGAAGCTTTCTTT.

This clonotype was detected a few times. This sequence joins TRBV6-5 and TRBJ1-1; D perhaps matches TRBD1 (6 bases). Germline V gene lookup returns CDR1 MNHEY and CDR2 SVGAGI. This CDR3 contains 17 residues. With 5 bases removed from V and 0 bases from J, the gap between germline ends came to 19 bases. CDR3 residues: CASSRTGSPLMNTEAFF. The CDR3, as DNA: TGTGCCAGCAGTCGAACAGGGAGCCCGCTTATGAACACTGAAGCTTTCTTT.

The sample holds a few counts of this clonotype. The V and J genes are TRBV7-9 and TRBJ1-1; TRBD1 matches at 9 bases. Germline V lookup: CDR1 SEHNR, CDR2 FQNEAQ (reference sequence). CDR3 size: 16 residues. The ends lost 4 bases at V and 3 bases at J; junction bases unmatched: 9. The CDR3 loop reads CASSSRDRGDYTEAFF. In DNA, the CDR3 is TGTGCCAGCAGCTCACGAGACAGGGGGGACTACACTGAAGCTTTCTTT. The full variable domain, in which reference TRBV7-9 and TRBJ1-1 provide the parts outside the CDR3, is DTGVSQNPRHKITKRGQNVTFRCDPISEHNRLYWYRQTLGQGPEFLTYFQNEAQLEKSRLLSDRFSAERPKGSFSTLEIQRTEQGDSAMYLCASSSRDRGDYTEAFFGQGTRLTVV.